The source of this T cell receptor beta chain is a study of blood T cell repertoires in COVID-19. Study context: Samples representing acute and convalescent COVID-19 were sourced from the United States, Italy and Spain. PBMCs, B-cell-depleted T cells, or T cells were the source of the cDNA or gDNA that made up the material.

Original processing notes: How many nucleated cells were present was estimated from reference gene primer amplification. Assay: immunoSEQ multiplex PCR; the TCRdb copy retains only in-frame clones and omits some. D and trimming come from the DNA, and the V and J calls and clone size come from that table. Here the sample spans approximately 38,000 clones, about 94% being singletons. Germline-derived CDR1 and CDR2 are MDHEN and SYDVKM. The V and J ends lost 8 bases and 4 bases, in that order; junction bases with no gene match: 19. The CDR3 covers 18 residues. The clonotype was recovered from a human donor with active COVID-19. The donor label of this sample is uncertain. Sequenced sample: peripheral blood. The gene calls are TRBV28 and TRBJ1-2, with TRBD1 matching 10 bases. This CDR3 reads CASAYRDRGLLWLYGYTF. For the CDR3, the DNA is TGTGCCAGCGCTTACCGGGACAGGGGACTTTTGTGGCTCTATGGCTACACCTTC.